A selection of T cell receptor beta chains follows, all from one sample in a study of vaccination and CD4 T cells after COVID-19. Antigens for these TCRs are unknown. TCRdb ran MiXCR on the PCR reads and lists one entry per CDR3 protein. This table holds almost 20,000 distinct CDR3 sequences, around half found once. Sequences were obtained from CD4+ T cells from blood, cultured in vitro. Receptors originate from a human donor who had recovered from COVID-19. CDR3s include the opening cysteine and the closing phenylalanine or tryptophan. D genes are given only for firm matches. The size entry is marked missing in some rows and otherwise reads once, few, many or a size class.

d_gene	abundance	v_gene	j_gene	CDR3aa	CDR3nt
TRBD2	few	TRBV20-1	TRBJ2-7	CSAMRTSGNYEQYF	TGCAGTGCTATGCGGACTAGCGGGAACTACGAGCAGTACTTC
TRBD1	NA	TRBV6-2/TRBV6-3	TRBJ1-1	CASRQGSNTEAFF	TGTGCCAGCAGACAGGGGAGTAACACTGAAGCTTTCTTT
NA	NA	TRBV20-1	TRBJ2-2	CSARRGAGELFF	TGCAGTGCTAGAAGGGGCGCCGGGGAGCTGTTTTTT
TRBD1	NA	TRBV7-9	TRBJ2-2	CASSSWTGPRTGVLFF	TGTGCCAGCAGCTCGTGGACAGGGCCCCGAACCGGGGTGCTGTTTTTT
NA	few	TRBV5-4	TRBJ2-5	CASSFGGGAETQYF	TGTGCCAGCAGCTTTGGTGGGGGGGCTGAGACCCAGTACTTC
NA	NA	TRBV27	TRBJ2-3	CASSQPGHHPTDTQYF	TGTGCCAGCAGCCAACCGGGGCACCATCCCACAGATACGCAGTATTTT
NA	NA	TRBV18	TRBJ1-5	CASSPRQSNQPQHF	TGTGCCAGCTCACCACGTCAGAGCAATCAGCCCCAGCATTTT
NA	few	TRBV6-2/TRBV6-3	TRBJ2-3	CASSVDRTDTQYF	TGTGCCAGCAGTGTTGATAGGACGGATACGCAGTATTTT
NA	NA	TRBV20-1	TRBJ1-6	CSAREGTGNSPLHF	TGCAGTGCTAGAGAGGGAACAGGGAATTCACCCCTCCACTTT
NA	NA	TRBV20-1	TRBJ2-3	CSADRDSGTDTQYF	TGCAGTGCTGATCGGGATAGCGGCACAGATACGCAGTATTTT
TRBD2	NA	TRBV6-2/TRBV6-3	TRBJ2-7	CASGPDRVGLARPYEQYF	TGTGCCAGCGGCCCGGACAGGGTGGGACTAGCGCGGCCCTACGAGCAGTACTTC
NA	NA	TRBV29-1	TRBJ2-6	CSAGDSGANVLTF	TGCAGCGCCGGCGACTCTGGGGCCAACGTCCTGACTTTC
NA	NA	TRBV6-1	TRBJ1-1	CASSNRVFAEAFF	TGTGCCAGCAGTAACAGGGTTTTCGCTGAAGCTTTCTTT
TRBD1	few	TRBV7-6	TRBJ1-1	CASRPGTGGVGEAFF	TGTGCCAGCAGGCCCGGGACAGGGGGGGTCGGTGAAGCTTTCTTT
TRBD2	NA	TRBV6-2/TRBV6-3	TRBJ2-5	CASSYSPPTSGGAIKTQYF	TGTGCCAGCAGTTACTCCCCTCCGACTAGCGGGGGGGCAATAAAGACCCAGTACTTC
NA	NA	TRBV27	TRBJ1-5	CASSLRWGLKSNQPQHF	TGTGCCAGCAGTCTCCGATGGGGGCTGAAGAGCAATCAGCCCCAGCATTTT
NA	NA	TRBV30	TRBJ2-2	CAWSAGIVSNTGELFF	TGTGCCTGGAGTGCAGGGATAGTGTCGAACACCGGGGAGCTGTTTTTT
TRBD1	NA	TRBV20-1	TRBJ1-1	CSARDRDRGMNTEAFF	TGCAGTGCTAGGGACCGGGACAGGGGCATGAACACTGAAGCTTTCTTT
NA	few	TRBV6-1	TRBJ2-7	CASSEALGVSEQYF	TGTGCCAGCAGTGAAGCGCTGGGGGTTAGCGAGCAGTACTTC
NA	NA	TRBV28	TRBJ2-3	CASSWTFTDTQYF	TGTGCCAGCAGTTGGACCTTCACAGATACGCAGTATTTT
NA	NA	TRBV19	TRBJ1-2	CASSKDRENTGGYTF	TGTGCCAGTAGTAAGGATCGTGAAAACACCGGCGGCTACACCTTC
TRBD1	few	TRBV20-1	TRBJ1-5	CSAREGQAYQPQHF	TGCAGTGCTAGGGAGGGACAGGCTTATCAGCCCCAGCATTTT